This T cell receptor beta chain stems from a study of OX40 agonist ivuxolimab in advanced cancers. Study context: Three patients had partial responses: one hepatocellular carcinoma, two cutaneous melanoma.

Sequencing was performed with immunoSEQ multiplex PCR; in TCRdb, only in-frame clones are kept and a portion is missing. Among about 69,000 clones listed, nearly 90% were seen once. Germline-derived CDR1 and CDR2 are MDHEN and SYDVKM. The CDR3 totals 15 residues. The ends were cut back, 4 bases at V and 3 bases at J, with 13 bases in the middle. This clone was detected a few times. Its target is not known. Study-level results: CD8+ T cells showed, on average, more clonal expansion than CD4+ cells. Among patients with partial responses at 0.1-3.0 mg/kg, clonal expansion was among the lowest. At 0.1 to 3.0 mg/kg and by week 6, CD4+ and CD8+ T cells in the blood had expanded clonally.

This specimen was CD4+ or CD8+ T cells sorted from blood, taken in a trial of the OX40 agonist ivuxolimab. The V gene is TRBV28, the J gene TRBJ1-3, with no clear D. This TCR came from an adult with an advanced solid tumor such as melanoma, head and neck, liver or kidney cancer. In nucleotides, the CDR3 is TGTGCCAGCAGTTCGGCAGGCGCTCTTGGAAACACCATATATTTT. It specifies CASSSAGALGNTIYF.